These T cell receptor beta chains were read from a single sample in a study of shared clonotypes between healthy human individuals. The protocol was immunoSEQ multiplex PCR, while the TCRdb copy is restricted to in-frame clones and leaves out a portion. The sample lists about 2 million clones, 85% to 95% occurring once. The sequenced material came from naive CD4+ T cells sorted from blood. The source of these receptors is a man between 18 and 35 years old in good health. The CDR3 runs from the conserved cysteine through the conserved F or W. The D gene is left open where the match is weak. Size is stated for part of the rows, as once, few or many counts, or as a class when the clone is expanded.

>few|TRBV7-2|TRBJ1-1|-
TGTGCCAGCAGCGGGGCGCCAGGAGAAGCTTTCTTT
CASSGAPGEAFF
>-|TRBV27|TRBJ1-4|-
TGTGCCAGCAGTCGGGGGGGGGCGCATAATGAAAAACTGTTTTTT
CASSRGGAHNEKLFF
>-|TRBV5-6|TRBJ1-3|-
TGTGCCAGCAGCCAAGACGCAACCATCGGGTCTGGAAACACCATATATTTT
CASSQDATIGSGNTIYF
>-|TRBV7-8|TRBJ2-1|-
TGTGCCAGCAGCTTAAGGCAGGGAGGCAATGAGCAGTTCTTC
CASSLRQGGNEQFF
>-|TRBV28|TRBJ2-2|-
TGTGCCAGCAGCCGTAACACCGGGGAGCTGTTTTTT
CASSRNTGELFF
>-|TRBV27|TRBJ2-1|-
TGTGCCAGCAGTAGAGGAGGGACAACCTACAATGAGCAGTTCTTC
CASSRGGTTYNEQFF
>-|TRBV30|TRBJ1-6|-
TGTGCCTGGAGCCTGGGCCTAAATTCACCCCTCCACTTT
CAWSLGLNSPLHF
>-|TRBV30|TRBJ1-1|-
TGTGCCTGGGGACCACACCAGGGAACGGCTGAAGCTTTCTTT
CAWGPHQGTAEAFF
>-|TRBV7-2|TRBJ2-2|-
TGTGCCAGCAGCTTACAGGGTCCCGACACCGGGGAGCTGTTTTTT
CASSLQGPDTGELFF
>-|TRBV7-2|TRBJ2-7|-
TGTGCCAGCAGCTCCCTAAATTTTCGGGCCGACTACGAGCAGTACTTC
CASSSLNFRADYEQYF
>-|TRBV5-6|TRBJ2-3|-
TGTGCCAGCAGCCCGGACCGGACAGACACAGATACGCAGTATTTT
CASSPDRTDTDTQYF
>-|TRBV10-3|TRBJ2-7|TRBD2
TGTGCCCCCGGGGAGGGAGAAGGACCCTACGAGCAGTACTTC
CAPGEGEGPYEQYF
>-|TRBV18|TRBJ1-2|TRBD1
TGTGCCAGCTCACCTGGGACAGCCTATGGCTACACCTTC
CASSPGTAYGYTF
>-|TRBV7-9|TRBJ2-7|-
TGTGCCAGCAGCTTACAGGGTAAAGGCGAGCAGTACTTC
CASSLQGKGEQYF
>-|TRBV7-2|TRBJ2-5|TRBD2
TGTGCCAGCATCTCTAGCGGGAGAGTCGGGGAGACCCAGTACTTC
CASISSGRVGETQYF
>-|TRBV11-3|TRBJ1-4|-
TGTGCCAGCAGCTTAGATCCCCCCCCGAGGCAGAGAAATGAAAAACTGTTTTTT
CASSLDPPPRQRNEKLFF
>-|TRBV5-4|TRBJ1-2|TRBD1
TGTGCCAGCAGCTTGATAGGGGGCGCATCTGGCTACACCTTC
CASSLIGGASGYTF
>-|TRBV5-6|TRBJ2-2|-
TGTGCCAGCAGCCCGACCGGGGCTAGGGCGAACACCGGGGAGCTGTTTTTT
CASSPTGARANTGELFF
>-|TRBV28|TRBJ1-1|-
TGTGCCAGCAGGAGGGACACTGAAGCTTTCTTT
CASRRDTEAFF
>-|TRBV6-5|TRBJ1-6|TRBD1
TGTGCCAGCAGCTCCGGGACAGGGGTCTCACCCCTCCACTTT
CASSSGTGVSPLHF
>-|TRBV6-5|TRBJ1-2|TRBD1
TGTGCCAGCAGTAAGACAGGGTATGGCCACACCTTC
CASSKTGYGHTF
>-|TRBV5-6|TRBJ2-7|-
TGTGCCAGCAGCTTGGCCATGGGGACCTCCTACGAGCAGTACTTC
CASSLAMGTSYEQYF